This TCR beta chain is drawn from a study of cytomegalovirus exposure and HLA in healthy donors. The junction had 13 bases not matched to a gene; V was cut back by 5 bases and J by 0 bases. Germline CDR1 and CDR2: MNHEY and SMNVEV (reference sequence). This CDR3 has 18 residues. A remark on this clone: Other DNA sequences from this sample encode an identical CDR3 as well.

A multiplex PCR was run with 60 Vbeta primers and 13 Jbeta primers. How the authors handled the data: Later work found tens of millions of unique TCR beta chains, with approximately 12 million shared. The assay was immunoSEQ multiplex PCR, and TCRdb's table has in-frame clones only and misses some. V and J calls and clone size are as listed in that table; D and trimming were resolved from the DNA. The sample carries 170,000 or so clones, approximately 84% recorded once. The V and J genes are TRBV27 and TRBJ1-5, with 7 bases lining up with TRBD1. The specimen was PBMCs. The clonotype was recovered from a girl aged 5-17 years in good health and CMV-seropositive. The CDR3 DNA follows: TGTGCCAGCAGTCGTACAGGGGTCATTCCCAATAGCAATCAGCCCCAGCATTTT. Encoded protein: CASSRTGVIPNSNQPQHF.